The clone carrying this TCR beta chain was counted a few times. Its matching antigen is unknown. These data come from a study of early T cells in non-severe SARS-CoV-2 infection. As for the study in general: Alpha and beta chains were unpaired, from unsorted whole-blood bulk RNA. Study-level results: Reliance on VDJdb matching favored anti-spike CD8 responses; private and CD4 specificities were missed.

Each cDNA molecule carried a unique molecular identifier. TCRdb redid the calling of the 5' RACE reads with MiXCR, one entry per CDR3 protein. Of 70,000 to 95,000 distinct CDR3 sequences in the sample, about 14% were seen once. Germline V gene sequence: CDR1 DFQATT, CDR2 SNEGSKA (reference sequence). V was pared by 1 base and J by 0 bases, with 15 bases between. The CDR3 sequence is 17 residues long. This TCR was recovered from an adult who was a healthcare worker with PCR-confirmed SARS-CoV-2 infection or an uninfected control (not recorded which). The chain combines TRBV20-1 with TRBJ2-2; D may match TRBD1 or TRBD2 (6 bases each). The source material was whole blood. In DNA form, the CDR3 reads TGCAGTGCTAGAGGCCCTCCCGGGGGCCCGAACACCGGGGAGCTGTTTTTT. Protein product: CSARGPPGGPNTGELFF.